The entry that follows covers one T cell receptor (beta chain) sequence. This sample stems from a study of blood T cell repertoires in COVID-19. In the study overall: From T cells, B-cell-depleted T cells, or PBMCs came the material, which was cDNA or gDNA.

The V gene lost 2 bases and the J gene lost 2 bases, with 13 bases spanning the gap. CDR3 length: 15 amino acids. CDR1 MNHEY and CDR2 SVGEGT come from the germline V gene. Allocation to cohorts depended on clinical history reported by the participants. In the authors' methods: Amplified reference gene primers provided the basis for estimating nucleated cell counts. Profiling relied on immunoSEQ multiplex PCR, and the TCRdb table lists in-frame clones only, not all of them. D and trimming come from the DNA, and the V and J calls and clone size come from that table. Among approximately 270,000 clones listed, about 87% were seen once.

The sequence was obtained from a woman in her twenties or thirties with acute COVID-19. What was sequenced was PBMCs or T cells enriched from blood (not recorded which). The J gene is TRBJ2-7, the V gene TRBV6-2 or TRBV6-3, with D perhaps TRBD2 (6 bases). This CDR3 reads CASSYAVGEAYEQYF. CDR3 coding DNA: TGTGCCAGCAGTTACGCGGTAGGGGAGGCCTACGAGCAGTACTTC.